The rows below give T cell receptor beta chains drawn from one sample of a study of Ad26.COV2.S vaccination and SARS-CoV-2 variants. Only in-frame clones appear in the TCRdb table, and some are missing; sequencing was by immunoSEQ multiplex PCR. In the table there are fewer than 500,000 clones, about 93% of which are singletons. The sample in question was peripheral blood, obtained in a trial of Ad26.COV2.S vaccine versus placebo. Receptor source: a person aged 18-60 years who received the Ad26.COV2.S COVID-19 vaccine or a placebo. Both conserved end residues are part of each CDR3. Fields, in order: V gene, clone size, D gene, J gene, CDR3 protein, CDR3 DNA. A D gene is named only where the DNA matches it firmly. A row's size may be missing; if present it is once, few, many or a size class.

v_gene: TRBV30; abundance: NA; d_gene: TRBD1; j_gene: TRBJ2-7; CDR3aa: CAWSATGGYEQYF; CDR3nt: TGTGCCTGGAGTGCGACAGGGGGCTACGAGCAGTACTTC
v_gene: TRBV28; abundance: once; d_gene: NA; j_gene: TRBJ2-2; CDR3aa: CASRQGGGTGELFF; CDR3nt: TGTGCCAGCAGACAGGGAGGTGGCACCGGGGAGCTGTTTTTT
v_gene: TRBV7-2; abundance: NA; d_gene: NA; j_gene: TRBJ2-1; CDR3aa: CASSRVEGGNEQFF; CDR3nt: TGTGCCAGCAGCAGAGTGGAAGGGGGGAATGAGCAGTTCTTC
v_gene: TRBV5-1; abundance: NA; d_gene: TRBD2; j_gene: TRBJ2-7; CDR3aa: CASSLAQGGSNAEQYF; CDR3nt: TGCGCCAGCAGCTTGGCCCAGGGCGGGAGTAACGCCGAGCAGTACTTC
v_gene: TRBV15; abundance: few; d_gene: NA; j_gene: TRBJ1-2; CDR3aa: CATTREGRDYGYTF; CDR3nt: TGTGCCACCACCAGGGAGGGCCGGGACTATGGCTACACCTTC
v_gene: TRBV28; abundance: NA; d_gene: TRBD1; j_gene: TRBJ1-5; CDR3aa: CASSAGGSSQPQHF; CDR3nt: TGTGCCAGCAGCGCAGGGGGCTCTAGTCAGCCCCAGCATTTT
v_gene: TRBV5-5; abundance: once; d_gene: TRBD2; j_gene: TRBJ2-2; CDR3aa: CASSLGVLAALGGELFF; CDR3nt: TGTGCCAGCAGCTTGGGCGTACTAGCGGCACTAGGCGGGGAGCTGTTTTTT
v_gene: TRBV27; abundance: NA; d_gene: NA; j_gene: TRBJ1-1; CDR3aa: CASSLLRGTEAFF; CDR3nt: TGTGCCAGCAGTTTATTAAGGGGCACTGAAGCTTTCTTT
v_gene: TRBV5-6; abundance: NA; d_gene: TRBD2; j_gene: TRBJ2-3; CDR3aa: CASSTGGTDTQYF; CDR3nt: TGTGCCAGCAGCACGGGAGGTACAGATACGCAGTATTTT
v_gene: TRBV4-3; abundance: NA; d_gene: NA; j_gene: TRBJ2-3; CDR3aa: CASSQAILSSTDTQYF; CDR3nt: TGCGCCAGCAGCCAAGCAATCCTTTCTAGCACAGATACGCAGTATTTT
v_gene: TRBV19; abundance: NA; d_gene: NA; j_gene: TRBJ1-5; CDR3aa: CASSIWQGKSNQPQHF; CDR3nt: TGTGCCAGTAGTATTTGGCAGGGGAAATCCAATCAGCCCCAGCATTTT
v_gene: TRBV27; abundance: NA; d_gene: NA; j_gene: TRBJ2-5; CDR3aa: CASSLWGNQETQYF; CDR3nt: TGTGCCAGCAGTTTATGGGGGAACCAAGAGACCCAGTACTTC
v_gene: TRBV27; abundance: once; d_gene: NA; j_gene: TRBJ1-2; CDR3aa: CASSSTNTGLYGYTF; CDR3nt: TGTGCCAGCAGTTCGACAAACACAGGGCTCTATGGCTACACCTTC
v_gene: TRBV19; abundance: NA; d_gene: NA; j_gene: TRBJ2-7; CDR3aa: CASRAGFGNEQYF; CDR3nt: TGTGCCAGTCGGGCGGGGTTTGGGAACGAGCAGTACTTC
v_gene: TRBV11-2; abundance: NA; d_gene: TRBD2; j_gene: TRBJ2-7; CDR3aa: CASSFGTSGRMVYEQYF; CDR3nt: TGTGCCAGCAGCTTCGGGACTAGCGGGAGGATGGTCTACGAGCAGTACTTC
v_gene: TRBV5-4; abundance: NA; d_gene: NA; j_gene: TRBJ1-3; CDR3aa: CASSSDVSSGNTIYF; CDR3nt: TGTGCCAGCAGCTCGGACGTGAGCTCTGGAAACACCATATATTTT
v_gene: TRBV10-2; abundance: NA; d_gene: TRBD1; j_gene: TRBJ2-7; CDR3aa: CASTKTGFHEQYF; CDR3nt: TGCGCCAGCACTAAGACAGGGTTCCACGAGCAGTACTTC
v_gene: TRBV9; abundance: NA; d_gene: NA; j_gene: TRBJ1-5; CDR3aa: CASSVGGTRNQPQHF; CDR3nt: TGTGCCAGCAGCGTAGGAGGGACAAGAAATCAGCCCCAGCATTTT
v_gene: TRBV27; abundance: few; d_gene: NA; j_gene: TRBJ1-5; CDR3aa: CASSLLAGDLQPQHF; CDR3nt: TGTGCCAGCAGTTTATTGGCAGGGGATCTGCAGCCCCAGCATTTT
v_gene: TRBV6-5; abundance: NA; d_gene: NA; j_gene: TRBJ2-1; CDR3aa: CASNRNSYNEQFF; CDR3nt: TGTGCCAGCAACAGGAACTCCTACAATGAGCAGTTCTTC
v_gene: TRBV24-1; abundance: NA; d_gene: NA; j_gene: TRBJ2-4; CDR3aa: CATSDNTRDPNIQYF; CDR3nt: TGTGCCACCAGTGATAACACCCGGGATCCAAACATTCAGTACTTC
v_gene: TRBV12-3/TRBV12-4; abundance: NA; d_gene: NA; j_gene: TRBJ2-2; CDR3aa: CASSPLVPGELFF; CDR3nt: TGTGCCAGCAGTCCCCTCGTTCCCGGGGAGCTGTTTTTT
v_gene: TRBV12-3/TRBV12-4; abundance: NA; d_gene: NA; j_gene: TRBJ2-3; CDR3aa: CASSPPGDTQYF; CDR3nt: TGTGCCAGCAGCCCCCCGGGGGATACGCAGTATTTT
v_gene: TRBV18; abundance: NA; d_gene: TRBD1; j_gene: TRBJ2-7; CDR3aa: CASSPRDRGSEQYF; CDR3nt: TGTGCCAGCTCACCGCGCGACAGGGGCTCCGAGCAGTACTTC
v_gene: TRBV5-1; abundance: once; d_gene: TRBD1; j_gene: TRBJ1-4; CDR3aa: CASRWQGGNEKLFF; CDR3nt: TGCGCCAGCAGATGGCAGGGGGGGAATGAAAAACTGTTTTTT
v_gene: TRBV27; abundance: NA; d_gene: NA; j_gene: TRBJ2-1; CDR3aa: CASLFKTGTTGYNEQFF; CDR3nt: TGTGCCAGCCTCTTCAAAACCGGGACGACCGGCTACAATGAGCAGTTCTTC
v_gene: TRBV13; abundance: NA; d_gene: NA; j_gene: TRBJ1-1; CDR3aa: CASSPGVTEAFF; CDR3nt: TGTGCCAGCAGCCCCGGGGTCACTGAAGCTTTCTTT
v_gene: TRBV9; abundance: NA; d_gene: TRBD2; j_gene: TRBJ2-7; CDR3aa: CASSAPLAGGDEQYF; CDR3nt: TGTGCCAGCAGCGCCCCATTAGCGGGAGGAGACGAGCAGTACTTC
v_gene: TRBV29-1; abundance: NA; d_gene: NA; j_gene: TRBJ2-1; CDR3aa: CSVVGIAFSYNEQFF; CDR3nt: TGCAGCGTTGTTGGGATTGCGTTTTCCTACAATGAGCAGTTCTTC
v_gene: TRBV6-1; abundance: NA; d_gene: NA; j_gene: TRBJ1-1; CDR3aa: CASSEAGRNTEAFF; CDR3nt: TGTGCCAGCAGTGAAGCAGGTAGGAACACTGAAGCTTTCTTT
v_gene: TRBV27; abundance: once; d_gene: NA; j_gene: TRBJ1-2; CDR3aa: CASSLSAQGSSYGYTF; CDR3nt: TGTGCCAGCAGTTTAAGCGCCCAGGGGTCCTCCTATGGCTACACCTTC
v_gene: TRBV6-5; abundance: NA; d_gene: TRBD2; j_gene: TRBJ2-1; CDR3aa: CASRLAGKDEQFF; CDR3nt: TGTGCCAGCAGACTAGCGGGAAAGGATGAGCAGTTCTTC
v_gene: TRBV6-5; abundance: NA; d_gene: NA; j_gene: TRBJ1-2; CDR3aa: CASSYSRGSDGYTF; CDR3nt: TGTGCCAGCAGTTACTCTAGGGGATCCGACGGCTACACCTTC
v_gene: TRBV6-2/TRBV6-3; abundance: NA; d_gene: NA; j_gene: TRBJ2-7; CDR3aa: CASSLGVLYYEQYF; CDR3nt: TGTGCCAGCAGTTTGGGCGTTTTGTACTACGAGCAGTACTTC
v_gene: TRBV3-1/TRBV3-2; abundance: NA; d_gene: TRBD2; j_gene: TRBJ2-1; CDR3aa: CASSQPGLAGTEQFF; CDR3nt: TGTGCCAGCAGCCAGCCGGGACTAGCGGGGACTGAGCAGTTCTTC
v_gene: TRBV5-5; abundance: NA; d_gene: NA; j_gene: TRBJ1-1; CDR3aa: CASSLANGGTEAFF; CDR3nt: TGTGCCAGCAGCTTGGCCAATGGAGGGACTGAAGCTTTCTTT
v_gene: TRBV19; abundance: NA; d_gene: TRBD2; j_gene: TRBJ2-3; CDR3aa: CASRISGSYIDTQYF; CDR3nt: TGTGCCAGTAGAATCAGCGGGAGTTACATAGATACGCAGTATTTT
v_gene: TRBV2; abundance: NA; d_gene: TRBD2; j_gene: TRBJ2-7; CDR3aa: CASKGLAGEASEQYF; CDR3nt: TGTGCCAGCAAAGGGCTAGCGGGAGAGGCGAGTGAGCAGTACTTC
v_gene: TRBV18; abundance: NA; d_gene: NA; j_gene: TRBJ1-2; CDR3aa: CASSQTRGSNYGYTF; CDR3nt: TGTGCCAGCTCACAAACCAGGGGATCTAACTATGGCTACACCTTC
v_gene: TRBV5-1; abundance: NA; d_gene: NA; j_gene: TRBJ1-4; CDR3aa: CASRETTINEKLFF; CDR3nt: TGCGCCAGCAGGGAAACGACTATTAACGAAAAACTGTTTTTT
v_gene: TRBV5-1; abundance: NA; d_gene: NA; j_gene: TRBJ1-4; CDR3aa: CASCTSGAGEKLFF; CDR3nt: TGCGCCAGCTGTACTTCAGGGGCGGGGGAAAAACTGTTTTTT
v_gene: TRBV20-1; abundance: NA; d_gene: NA; j_gene: TRBJ1-2; CDR3aa: CSARDREGYTF; CDR3nt: TGCAGTGCTAGAGATCGGGAAGGCTACACCTTC
v_gene: TRBV6-5; abundance: NA; d_gene: NA; j_gene: TRBJ1-2; CDR3aa: CASSYGPPFLNGYTF; CDR3nt: TGTGCCAGCAGTTACGGCCCTCCATTTCTCAATGGCTACACCTTC
v_gene: TRBV11-3; abundance: once; d_gene: TRBD2; j_gene: TRBJ2-1; CDR3aa: CASSSTGTSGYNEQFF; CDR3nt: TGTGCCAGCAGCTCCACCGGGACTAGCGGCTACAATGAGCAGTTCTTC
v_gene: TRBV7-6; abundance: NA; d_gene: NA; j_gene: TRBJ1-1; CDR3aa: CASSFYTSLNTEAFF; CDR3nt: TGTGCCAGCAGCTTTTATACATCCTTGAACACTGAAGCTTTCTTT